This is a list of T cell receptor beta chains from one sample in a study of CD8 T cells in Susac syndrome. Each CDR3 protein is one row after TCRdb ran MiXCR on the immunoSEQ multiplex PCR reads. The sample holds 100,000 to 150,000 distinct CDR3 sequences, about 94% seen once. Sequenced sample: CD8+ T cells from PBMCs. These receptors originate from a human donor with Susac syndrome. Both conserved end residues are part of each CDR3. The order of the fields is clone size, V gene, J gene, D gene, CDR3 DNA, CDR3 protein. D genes are given only for firm matches. Size is omitted from some rows. Given values are once, few, many or a class for expanded clones.

size: -
V: TRBV29-1
J: TRBJ2-7
D: TRBD2
DNA: TGCAGCGTTGAAGACCCGGGAGGTCTCTCCTACGAGCAGTACTTC
CDR3: CSVEDPGGLSYEQYF

size: -
V: TRBV6-5
J: TRBJ2-3
D: -
DNA: TGTGCCAGCAGAGGACTCGCCACAGATACGCAGTATTTT
CDR3: CASRGLATDTQYF

size: -
V: TRBV7-3
J: TRBJ1-1
D: -
DNA: TGTGCCAGCAGCCCAGACAGCCTGTCTGAAGCTTTCTTT
CDR3: CASSPDSLSEAFF

size: -
V: TRBV20-1
J: TRBJ1-2
D: TRBD1
DNA: TGCAGTGCTCAGAACCGGGACAGGGGGCCTTATGGCTACACCTTC
CDR3: CSAQNRDRGPYGYTF

size: -
V: TRBV24-1
J: TRBJ2-1
D: TRBD2
DNA: TGTGCCACCAGTGATGACCTTAGCGGGAATGAGCAGTTCTTC
CDR3: CATSDDLSGNEQFF

size: -
V: TRBV7-9
J: TRBJ2-3
D: -
DNA: TGTGCCAGCAGCCCCCGGGACCAAGGGGGTACGCAGTATTTT
CDR3: CASSPRDQGGTQYF

size: -
V: TRBV19
J: TRBJ2-1
D: -
DNA: TGTGCCAGTAGTATACCCGGGGGTGAGCAGTTCTTC
CDR3: CASSIPGGEQFF

size: -
V: TRBV4-1
J: TRBJ2-7
D: -
DNA: TGCGCCAGCAGCCAAGATCGACAACAGGGTACAGAGTACTTC
CDR3: CASSQDRQQGTEYF

size: -
V: TRBV5-1
J: TRBJ1-2
D: TRBD1
DNA: TGCGCCAGCAGCTTCGGACAGGGACTCTATGGCTACACCTTC
CDR3: CASSFGQGLYGYTF

size: -
V: TRBV29-1
J: TRBJ2-1
D: -
DNA: TGCAGCGTTGAGGGAAATACCGGGACTCCCTCCTACAATGAGCAGTTCTTC
CDR3: CSVEGNTGTPSYNEQFF

size: -
V: TRBV28
J: TRBJ1-2
D: -
DNA: TGTGCCAGCAGTTTACGCCCTACAGAGCCCACTAACTATGGCTACACCTTC
CDR3: CASSLRPTEPTNYGYTF

size: -
V: TRBV13
J: TRBJ1-1
D: -
DNA: TGTGCCAGCAGCCCATTTGTTCCTCCTGAAGCTTTCTTT
CDR3: CASSPFVPPEAFF

size: -
V: TRBV20-1
J: TRBJ2-7
D: TRBD2
DNA: TGCAGTGCCATAGACCCACTCCGACTAGCGGGAGTCTACGAGCAGTACTTC
CDR3: CSAIDPLRLAGVYEQYF

size: -
V: TRBV20-1
J: TRBJ2-3
D: TRBD2
DNA: TGCAGTGCTAAGGCTGTGCTAGCGGGAGGTTCCGTCGCAGATACGCAGTATTTT
CDR3: CSAKAVLAGGSVADTQYF

size: once
V: TRBV5-4
J: TRBJ2-7
D: -
DNA: TGTGCCAGCAGCTACGGACCCGAGCAGTACTTC
CDR3: CASSYGPEQYF

size: -
V: TRBV20-1
J: TRBJ2-3
D: -
DNA: TGCAGTGCTAGAAGGGGGGAGGCCGATACGCAGTATTTT
CDR3: CSARRGEADTQYF

size: -
V: TRBV7-9
J: TRBJ2-2
D: -
DNA: TGTGCCAGCAGCTTCCAATACGGGGAGGCTCCGAACACCGGGGAGCTGTTTTTT
CDR3: CASSFQYGEAPNTGELFF

size: -
V: TRBV30
J: TRBJ1-1
D: -
DNA: TGTGCCTGGAGATCGGGGAACACTGAAGCTTTCTTT
CDR3: CAWRSGNTEAFF

size: -
V: TRBV20-1
J: TRBJ2-3
D: TRBD2
DNA: TGCAGTGCTAGAGTTGACCGGGAGGGCCCCGATACGCAGTATTTT
CDR3: CSARVDREGPDTQYF

size: -
V: TRBV4-2
J: TRBJ2-1
D: -
DNA: TGTGCCAGCAGCCAAGCGGACAGAGGCACCTACAATGAGCAGTTCTTC
CDR3: CASSQADRGTYNEQFF

size: -
V: TRBV6-6
J: TRBJ2-5
D: -
DNA: TGTGCCAGCAGTTTACAGGAGACGGAGACCCAGTACTTC
CDR3: CASSLQETETQYF

size: -
V: TRBV6-1
J: TRBJ1-1
D: -
DNA: TGTGCCAGCAGCTTACAGGTAGTGAACACTGAAGCTTTCTTT
CDR3: CASSLQVVNTEAFF

size: -
V: TRBV19
J: TRBJ1-1
D: TRBD1
DNA: TGTGCCAGTAGTGAGTACGGACAGGAGAAAGCTTTCTTT
CDR3: CASSEYGQEKAFF

size: -
V: TRBV25-1
J: TRBJ1-2
D: TRBD1
DNA: TGTGCCAGCAGTGTAGGGACAGGGTATGGCTACACCTTC
CDR3: CASSVGTGYGYTF

size: -
V: TRBV27
J: TRBJ2-2
D: -
DNA: TGTGCCAGCAGTTTATTGGCGGGTTCGAACACCGGGGAGCTGTTTTTT
CDR3: CASSLLAGSNTGELFF

size: -
V: TRBV30
J: TRBJ1-6
D: -
DNA: TGTGCCTCCCCCCTGACAGGACTTCGGAGCTCCTATAATTCACCCCTCCACTTT
CDR3: CASPLTGLRSSYNSPLHF

size: -
V: TRBV13
J: TRBJ1-1
D: -
DNA: TGTGCCAGCAGCTTAGAGGGGGGGGAGTTCGAAGCTTTCTTT
CDR3: CASSLEGGEFEAFF

size: -
V: TRBV13
J: TRBJ2-3
D: -
DNA: TGTGCCAGCAGCTTGCAAGGAAACACAGATACGCAGTATTTT
CDR3: CASSLQGNTDTQYF

size: once
V: TRBV27
J: TRBJ1-5
D: -
DNA: TGTGCCAGCAGTTTATCGAGAGGCAATCAGCCCCAGCATTTT
CDR3: CASSLSRGNQPQHF

size: once
V: TRBV9
J: TRBJ2-1
D: TRBD2
DNA: TGTGCCAGCAGCCACAGGACTAGCGGGGGCTACAATGAGCAGTTCTTC
CDR3: CASSHRTSGGYNEQFF

size: -
V: TRBV28
J: TRBJ2-1
D: TRBD1
DNA: TGTGCCAGCAGTCAAGAACAGGGGGCAGGGAATGAGCAGTTCTTC
CDR3: CASSQEQGAGNEQFF

size: -
V: TRBV30
J: TRBJ2-5
D: TRBD1
DNA: TGTGCCTGGGGACAGGGGACAGCGCTGTACCAAGAGACCCAGTACTTC
CDR3: CAWGQGTALYQETQYF

size: -
V: TRBV19
J: TRBJ1-2
D: -
DNA: TGTGCCAGTAGTGCAGGGCGTGATGGCTACACCTTC
CDR3: CASSAGRDGYTF

size: -
V: TRBV19
J: TRBJ2-1
D: TRBD2
DNA: TGTGCCAGTAGTATAGTCCTAACTAGCGGGAACCCCTACAATGAGCAGTTCTTC
CDR3: CASSIVLTSGNPYNEQFF

size: -
V: TRBV9
J: TRBJ2-3
D: -
DNA: TGTGCCAGCAGCGTAGTTTTCCCTAACACAGATACGCAGTATTTT
CDR3: CASSVVFPNTDTQYF

size: -
V: TRBV10-2
J: TRBJ2-5
D: -
DNA: TGCGCCAGCAGTACAGGGTGGGAGACCCAGTACTTC
CDR3: CASSTGWETQYF

size: -
V: TRBV14
J: TRBJ1-6
D: -
DNA: TGTGCCAGCAGTCGACTTTGGGGGGCGAAGGGTTCACCCCTCCACTTT
CDR3: CASSRLWGAKGSPLHF

size: -
V: TRBV30
J: TRBJ2-1
D: TRBD1
DNA: TGTGCCTGGAGTCAGGGGGCTGGGGATGAGCAGTTCTTC
CDR3: CAWSQGAGDEQFF

size: -
V: TRBV5-4
J: TRBJ2-3
D: -
DNA: TGTGCCAGCAGCTCCAATAAGGGGGGCGGTTCAGATACGCAGTATTTT
CDR3: CASSSNKGGGSDTQYF

size: -
V: TRBV12-3/TRBV12-4
J: TRBJ1-1
D: -
DNA: TGTGCCAGCAGTCCTTACCGGGGCTCTGAAGCTTTCTTT
CDR3: CASSPYRGSEAFF

size: -
V: TRBV14
J: TRBJ2-5
D: -
DNA: TGTGCCAGCAGCCAAGATTTCACGATACAAGAGACCCAGTACTTC
CDR3: CASSQDFTIQETQYF

size: -
V: TRBV7-2
J: TRBJ1-1
D: -
DNA: TGTGCCAGCAGCTTTAGGGCCGGACGGGTATCGTCCACTGAAGCTTTCTTT
CDR3: CASSFRAGRVSSTEAFF

size: -
V: TRBV25-1
J: TRBJ2-7
D: TRBD1
DNA: TGTGCCAGCAGTGGAATGGGGACAGAGGGGGCCTACGAGCAGTACTTC
CDR3: CASSGMGTEGAYEQYF

size: -
V: TRBV7-2
J: TRBJ2-7
D: -
DNA: TGTGCCAGCAGCTTATTGGACCGTGGGGGTGAGCAGTACTTC
CDR3: CASSLLDRGGEQYF

size: -
V: TRBV20-1
J: TRBJ1-1
D: -
DNA: TGCAGTGCTGAAGTTAGGAACACTGAAGCTTTCTTT
CDR3: CSAEVRNTEAFF

size: -
V: TRBV7-9
J: TRBJ1-1
D: -
DNA: TGTGCCACCACACAGGCGCTGAACACTGAAGCTTTCTTT
CDR3: CATTQALNTEAFF

size: -
V: TRBV7-3
J: TRBJ2-7
D: -
DNA: TGTGCCAGCAGCTTAGTTTCGAGCTCCGAGCAGTACTTC
CDR3: CASSLVSSSEQYF

size: -
V: TRBV5-6
J: TRBJ1-2
D: -
DNA: TGTGCCAGCAGCCCTGGGACAAGCGGCTACACCTTC
CDR3: CASSPGTSGYTF

size: -
V: TRBV6-5
J: TRBJ1-4
D: -
DNA: TGTGCCAGCAGTTCACAGGGTGCGGCTCGGGAAAAACTGTTTTTT
CDR3: CASSSQGAAREKLFF